This TCR beta chain was retrieved from a study of CD8 T cells in ankylosing spondylitis (dated by TCRdb to about 2017). For the wider study: To find TCR variants linked to disease, the study profiled T cell receptor beta repertoires in ankylosing spondylitis patients and healthy donors. Peripheral blood was sampled, and synovial fluid was additionally collected from ankylosing spondylitis patients. The full study cohort comprised about 23 ankylosing spondylitis patients and 110 or so healthy donors.

Overall study outcomes, separate from this receptor: Some TCR beta motif variants had previously been reported in synovial fluid and blood of reactive arthritis patients, which suggested common disease-initiation mechanisms. The disease-linked clones were reported as significantly enriched in matched synovial fluid samples from ankylosing spondylitis patients. A TCR beta motif of several highly homologous amino acid variants appeared characteristic of blood from ankylosing spondylitis patients. In peripheral blood, the disease-linked clones were found at relatively low frequencies and had a CD8+ phenotype.

The germline V gene provides CDR1 ENHRY and CDR2 SYGVKD. Trimming takes 8 bases from V and 6 bases from J, and the germline ends sit 22 bases apart. The CDR3 measures 15 amino acids from cysteine to phenylalanine. The DNA shown is the 45-base CDR3, in frame from base 1. Sequencing relied on an Illumina HiSeq 2500. Quantitative 5'-RACE with molecular barcodes was the method used to prepare the TCR beta libraries. As for the authors' bioinformatics: To identify disease-linked TCR variants, a new computational method was used, one built on a probabilistic model of VDJ rearrangement. Using fastp at Q25 and MiXCR, TCRdb reprocessed the public reads and kept productive beta chains. Merged by CDR3 protein, the rows form single entries marked with the most common genes and DNA. Here the V and J calls rest on TCRdb's processing, not on the authors' analysis. The sample table holds 750,000 to 850,000 distinct CDR3 sequences, of which about an eighth were seen once. About 0.5% of the sample lies in the top ten.

This clonotype was detected only a few times. Its binding antigen is unknown. No much larger clone is present one base from it, and per-base qualities are unavailable. Specimen: blood, either unsorted or a sorted T cell fraction (not recorded which). This TCR was recovered from a male donor with ankylosing spondylitis. The chain is made from TRBV10-3 and TRBJ1-2, and possibly TRBD1, on 5 matching bases. CDR3 loop: CAIGVDIQQKHGYTF. The nucleotide sequence is TGTGCCATCGGAGTGGACATCCAACAAAAGCATGGCTACACCTTC.